The T cell receptor beta chain described here comes from a study of shared clonotypes between healthy human individuals. Findings and caveats of the study: The rarefaction results pointed to incomplete sorted-subset sequencing despite large depth. Some clonotypes were shared by all four sorted-subset donors, while others were not shared. The non-shared ones had lower generation probabilities than the shared ones.

Sorted-subset replicate PCR reactions were performed with roughly 200 ng DNA, corresponding to roughly 30,000 T cell genomes. Some clones are missing from TCRdb's copy, which holds only in-frame ones; the method was immunoSEQ multiplex PCR. Of 2 million or so clones listed, approximately 94% are singletons. CD8 cells classed as naive were CD45RO-negative and positively selected for CCR7, excluding terminally differentiated effector memory CD45RA+ cells. Germline V gene data show CDR1 as SEHNR and CDR2 as FQNEAQ (reference sequence). V lost 4 bases to trimming and J lost 3 bases; unmatched junction nucleotides: 5. This CDR3 spans 16 amino acids. In the case of this clone: Its target is unknown.

The clonotype comes from a man aged 18 to 29 in good health. V usage is TRBV7-9 and J usage is TRBJ2-2, with 10 bases fitting TRBD1. Sequencing used naive CD8+ T cells sorted from blood. The CDR3 reads CASSSRGTGDTGELFF. CDR3 in DNA: TGTGCCAGCAGCTCTAGGGGGACAGGGGACACCGGGGAGCTGTTTTTT.